These T cell receptor beta chains were read from a single sample in a study of blood T cell repertoires in COVID-19. The table came from immunoSEQ multiplex PCR; TCRdb's copy has only in-frame clones and leaves some out. The table lists 140,000 to 150,000 clones, about four fifths of them singletons. The material sequenced was peripheral blood. These TCRs come from a man in his 70s who had recovered from COVID-19. The CDR3 runs from the conserved cysteine through the conserved F or W. The D gene is left open where the match is weak. Clone size appears in some rows only: once, few, many, or a class for an expanded clone.

-	-	TRBV6-1	TRBJ1-1	CASSEGGGNTEAFF	TGTGCCAGCAGTGAAGGGGGGGGTAACACTGAAGCTTTCTTT
few	-	TRBV6-2/TRBV6-3	TRBJ2-1	CASSRFLASGSNEQFF	TGTGCCAGCAGCCGGTTCCTAGCGAGTGGGAGCAATGAGCAGTTCTTC
-	TRBD1	TRBV6-2/TRBV6-3	TRBJ1-5	CASSFVGQGAQPQHF	TGTGCCAGCAGTTTCGTAGGGCAGGGGGCACAGCCCCAGCATTTT
-	-	TRBV4-1	TRBJ1-2	CASSQEGTVYGYTF	TGCGCCAGCAGCCAAGAGGGCACAGTCTATGGCTACACCTTC
-	-	TRBV12-3/TRBV12-4	TRBJ2-7	CASSYGRLNEQYF	TGTGCCAGCAGTTACGGGAGACTTAACGAGCAGTACTTC
-	-	TRBV11-2	TRBJ2-7	CASSVSSEQYF	TGTGCCAGCAGCGTGTCTAGCGAGCAGTACTTC
-	-	TRBV11-2	TRBJ2-1	CASSLVGGPYNEQFF	TGTGCCAGCAGCTTAGTGGGCGGGCCGTACAATGAGCAGTTCTTC
once	TRBD2	TRBV7-6	TRBJ2-2	CASSSLLAGGTGELFF	TGTGCCAGCAGCTCCTTACTAGCGGGAGGAACCGGGGAGCTGTTTTTT
-	TRBD2	TRBV7-2	TRBJ2-1	CASSFPASGRSYNEQFF	TGTGCCAGCAGCTTCCCTGCTAGCGGGAGATCCTACAATGAGCAGTTCTTC
-	TRBD2	TRBV19	TRBJ2-7	CASTITSGSYEQYF	TGTGCCAGTACAATAACTAGCGGGAGCTACGAGCAGTACTTC
-	-	TRBV4-3	TRBJ2-2	CASSQDIRGRELFF	TGCGCCAGCAGCCAAGACATCCGGGGGAGGGAGCTGTTTTTT
-	TRBD2	TRBV5-1	TRBJ2-5	CASSWSGGLAGGETQYF	TGCGCCAGCAGCTGGAGTGGGGGACTAGCGGGAGGAGAGACCCAGTACTTC
once	-	TRBV5-1	TRBJ2-1	CASSFRNEQFF	TGCGCCAGCAGCTTCAGGAATGAGCAGTTCTTC
-	TRBD1	TRBV6-1	TRBJ1-4	CASSEALTGDEKLFF	TGTGCCAGCAGTGAAGCGCTAACAGGGGACGAAAAACTGTTTTTT
-	TRBD1	TRBV7-2	TRBJ2-7	CASSSGTGVYF	TGTGCCAGCAGCTCAGGGACAGGGGTTTACTTC
-	TRBD2	TRBV5-6	TRBJ2-7	CASSFRAGEPEQYF	TGTGCCAGCAGCTTCCGGGCGGGGGAGCCCGAGCAGTACTTC
-	TRBD1	TRBV29-1	TRBJ2-7	CSGTTGMNEQYF	TGCAGCGGGACGACAGGGATGAACGAGCAGTACTTC
-	-	TRBV5-1	TRBJ1-1	CASSFAAILSGTRADEAFF	TGCGCCAGCAGCTTCGCCGCGATCCTATCCGGGACAAGGGCAGATGAAGCTTTCTTT
-	TRBD1	TRBV29-1	TRBJ1-1	CSVDYSQGEAFF	TGCAGCGTTGACTATTCACAGGGGGAAGCTTTCTTT
-	TRBD1	TRBV7-2	TRBJ2-4	CASSHRGTKNIQYF	TGTGCCAGCAGCCACAGGGGAACCAAAAACATTCAGTACTTC
-	TRBD2	TRBV24-1	TRBJ2-2	CATSDMGTSGIAGELFF	TGTGCCACCAGTGATATGGGGACTAGCGGGATTGCCGGGGAGCTGTTTTTT
-	TRBD1	TRBV24-1	TRBJ2-7	CATSDPRTGDEQYF	TGTGCCACCAGCGATCCTAGGACAGGGGACGAGCAGTACTTC
-	TRBD2	TRBV27	TRBJ2-5	CASSFGGAGETQYF	TGTGCCAGCAGTTTCGGGGGGGCGGGAGAGACCCAGTACTTC
once	TRBD1	TRBV27	TRBJ1-5	CASSLFAGGNNQPQHF	TGTGCCAGCAGTTTATTCGCAGGGGGCAACAATCAGCCCCAGCATTTT
few	-	TRBV2	TRBJ2-7	CANGQPGGYEQYF	TGTGCCAACGGACAGCCAGGAGGCTACGAGCAGTACTTC
-	TRBD1	TRBV6-5	TRBJ1-2	CASRDRGLYGYTF	TGTGCCAGCAGGGACAGGGGCCTATATGGCTACACCTTC
-	TRBD1	TRBV19	TRBJ1-6	CATTWDRNSPLHF	TGTGCCACCACCTGGGACAGAAATTCACCCCTCCACTTT
-	-	TRBV30	TRBJ1-2	CTTGGETRNYGYTF	TGTACGACCGGGGGGGAGACGAGAAACTATGGCTACACCTTC
-	TRBD2	TRBV9	TRBJ2-3	CASSITGRLAGSTDTQYF	TGTGCCAGCAGCATTACCGGGCGTCTAGCGGGGAGCACAGATACGCAGTATTTT
-	TRBD2	TRBV11-2	TRBJ2-7	CASSSLAGGLYEQYF	TGTGCCAGCAGCTCCCTAGCGGGAGGGCTTTACGAGCAGTACTTC
-	-	TRBV6-6	TRBJ2-1	CASSRSGTSLNEQFF	TGTGCCAGCAGTCGGTCAGGGACTTCCCTAAATGAGCAGTTCTTC
once	TRBD1	TRBV28	TRBJ1-5	CASSAPGQRNQPQHF	TGTGCCAGCAGTGCACCGGGACAGCGAAATCAGCCCCAGCATTTT
-	-	TRBV7-8	TRBJ1-2	CASSQAGPGYTF	TGTGCCAGCAGCCAGGCAGGGCCAGGCTACACCTTC
-	TRBD1	TRBV4-1	TRBJ2-2	CASSQPGGHTGELFF	TGCGCCAGCAGCCAGCCAGGGGGACACACCGGGGAGCTGTTTTTT
-	-	TRBV5-1	TRBJ1-3	CASSPGGSGNTIYF	TGCGCCAGCAGCCCCGGGGGTAGTGGAAACACCATATATTTT